This TCR beta chain was obtained from a study of technical replicates of blood from a handful of donors. V shed 3 bases and J 8 bases; nucleotides not matched to a gene: 12. The CDR3 loop spans 16 amino acids. The germline V gene encodes CDR1 SGHRS and CDR2 YFSETQ. TCRdb keeps only in-frame clones here, not all; method: immunoSEQ multiplex PCR. The sample shows over 70,000 clones, around 96% of them seen only once. The sample was T cells isolated from PBMCs. The rearrangement links TRBV5-1 to TRBJ1-4; 8 nucleotides line up with TRBD1. This clonotype was obtained from a human donor in good health. CDR3 coding DNA: TGCGCCAGCAGCTCCCTCGGACAGGGCGTTGGGGAAAAACTGTTTTTT. It specifies CASSSLGQGVGEKLFF.